The text below deals with one TCR beta chain. The length of the CDR3 is 12 residues. Germline V CDR1 and CDR2: SQVTM, ANQGSEA. V shed 5 bases, J shed 4 bases, and the junction held 2 bases outside the gene matches. This sample was taken from a study of control samples from healthy donors and cancer patients. Produced via immunoSEQ multiplex PCR; TCRdb's table is partial and in-frame only. The sample consists of fewer than 130,000 clones, more than 75% of them appearing once. The gene calls are TRBV29-1 and TRBJ1-1, with 9 bases aligning to TRBD1. The sequence came from an older woman with lung cancer. Material for sequencing was PBMCs. The CDR3 DNA sequence: TGCAGCGTTAGGGGACAGGGCACTGAAGCTTTCTTT. This sequence encodes CSVRGQGTEAFF. The full variable domain, its missing parts supplied by reference TRBV29-1 and TRBJ1-1, is SAVISQKPSRDICQRGTSLTIQCQVDSQVTMMFWYRQQPGQSLTLIATANQGSEATYESGFVIDKFPISRPNLTFSTLTVSNMSPEDSSIYLCSVRGQGTEAFFGQGTRLTVV.